This is a list of T cell receptor beta chains from one sample in a study of shared clonotypes between healthy human individuals. Repertoires were generated with immunoSEQ multiplex PCR, while TCRdb's copy carries only in-frame clones and drops some. The repertoire holds approximately 1,500,000 clones, 98% seen once, with roughly 0.42% in the top ten. The sample comprised naive CD4+ T cells sorted from blood. The receptors originated from a man younger than 40 in good health. Each CDR3 is given with its conserved first and last residue. D genes are given only for firm matches. Some rows mark clone size as missing; the rest say once, few, many or name a class of expanded clone.

>-|TRBJ2-1|TRBV7-6|TRBD2
CASSLSRTSGRYNEQFF
TGTGCCAGCAGCTTAAGCCGCACTAGCGGGAGATACAATGAGCAGTTCTTC
>-|TRBJ2-3|TRBV11-3|TRBD2
CASSLGPGAGVETDTQYF
TGTGCCAGCAGCTTAGGCCCTGGGGCGGGAGTGGAGACAGATACGCAGTATTTT
>-|TRBJ2-1|TRBV28|TRBD1
CASSPGQGLYNEQFF
TGTGCCAGCAGCCCGGGACAGGGGTTGTACAATGAGCAGTTCTTC
>-|TRBJ2-7|TRBV18|-
CASSSDSDYYEQYF
TGTGCCAGCTCCTCGGACAGTGACTACTACGAGCAGTACTTC
>-|TRBJ1-3|TRBV5-1|TRBD1
CASSAGDRVSGNTIYF
TGCGCCAGCAGCGCCGGGGACAGGGTATCAGGAAACACCATATATTTT
>-|TRBJ2-1|TRBV6-1|TRBD1
CASSEWWDSLDNEQFF
TGTGCCAGCAGTGAATGGTGGGACAGTTTGGACAATGAGCAGTTCTTC
>-|TRBJ2-1|TRBV5-1|-
CASSLLQGSLGNEQFF
TGCGCCAGCAGCTTGCTTCAGGGGAGTTTAGGCAATGAGCAGTTCTTC
>-|TRBJ2-7|TRBV18|-
CASSPEGQFSYEQYF
TGTGCCAGCTCACCAGAGGGACAATTCTCCTACGAGCAGTACTTC
>-|TRBJ1-5|TRBV19|-
CASTQSKGQQPQHF
TGTGCCAGCACCCAAAGCAAGGGTCAACAGCCCCAGCATTTT
>-|TRBJ2-5|TRBV25-1|-
CASSEYQETQYF
TGTGCCAGCAGCGAGTACCAAGAGACCCAGTACTTC
>-|TRBJ1-5|TRBV19|TRBD1
CASSLVTGNQPQHF
TGTGCCAGTAGTCTTGTGACAGGGAACCAGCCCCAGCATTTT
>-|TRBJ2-1|TRBV18|-
CASSPPGLVNEQFF
TGTGCCAGCTCACCCCCTGGGCTCGTCAATGAGCAGTTCTTC
>once|TRBJ2-1|TRBV9|-
CASSAFRSRSNNEQFF
TGTGCCAGCAGCGCCTTTAGAAGCAGGTCAAACAATGAGCAGTTCTTC